This T cell receptor beta chain was observed in a study of T cell clones after liver transplantation. Study context: Graft-donor-reactive sequences were compared with third-party-reactive TCRbeta sequences from pre-transplant mixed lymphocyte reactions. HCV positivity affected three of eight recipients; the rest lacked autoimmune or viral indications. Samples came pre-transplant, pre-randomization before withdrawal, and post-randomization after withdrawal ended.

The CDR3 length is 13 residues. V lost 5 bases, J lost 8 bases, and 12 bases lay in between. CDR1 is LNHDA and CDR2 is SQIVND in the germline V gene (reference sequence). Sequenced by immunoSEQ multiplex PCR; TCRdb stores in-frame clones only, minus some. This sample carries tens of thousands of clones, about 86% of them seen once, and the ten largest clones take approximately 2.7%. The specimen was CD4+ T cells from blood, collected 24 months after liver transplant. The TCR comes from a human patient who received a liver transplant. Some T cells could come from the graft donor. The rearrangement uses TRBV19 and TRBJ1-4; unclear D gene. DNA for the CDR3: TGTGCCAGTAGTCCTGTCGCCCGGGAAAAACTGTTTTTT. Translated: CASSPVAREKLFF. The full variable domain, with the rest looked up from reference TRBV19 and TRBJ1-4, is DGGITQSPKYLFRKEGQNVTLSCEQNLNHDAMYWYRQDPGQGLRLIYYSQIVNDFQKGDIAEGYSVSREKKESFPLTVTSAQKNPTAFYLCASSPVAREKLFFGSGTQLSVL.